The 5 T cell receptor beta chains listed next were all sequenced from one sample in a study of shared clonotypes between healthy human individuals. The data were produced by immunoSEQ multiplex PCR, yet TCRdb's version contains in-frame clones alone and is incomplete. The table lists roughly 2,000,000 clones, approximately 94% of them singletons. As defined, naive CD8 cells were CD45RO-negative and positively selected for CCR7, with terminally differentiated effector memory CD45RA+ cells excluded. The sequenced sample was naive CD8+ T cells sorted from blood. The receptor source for this set is a man between 18 and 35 years old in good health.

This clone showed up just a few times. This rearrangement joins TRBV7-9 to TRBJ1-5; TRBD1 aligns across 9 bases. CDR1 and CDR2 from the germline V gene are SEHNR and FQNEAQ (reference sequence). This CDR3 comprises 16 residues. The V gene end was trimmed by 5 bases and the J gene end by 10 bases; junction bases not matched to a gene: 15. The CDR3 is CASSDRDREDLGPQHF. As DNA, the CDR3 is TGTGCCAGCAGCGACCGGGACAGGGAGGATTTAGGTCCCCAGCATTTT.

V and J are TRBV11-2 and TRBJ2-5; 7 nucleotides line up with TRBD2. The germline gives CDR1 SGHAT, CDR2 FQNNGV. The ends lost 3 bases at V and 3 bases at J; junction bases unmatched: 4. The CDR3 has 14 residues. The CDR3 bases are TGTGCCAGCAGCTTGGGAAGCGGGGAAGAGACCCAGTACTTC. Translated: CASSLGSGEETQYF.

With respect to this clone: Other DNA sequences in this sample translate to the same CDR3. DNA for the CDR3: TGTGCCAGCAGTTACGGGACCTACGAGCAGTACTTC. This gives the protein CASSYGTYEQYF. The chain has TRBV7-9 and TRBJ2-7, with a weak D call TRBD2 (5 bases). The CDR3 is made up of 12 amino acids. V was shortened by 6 bases and J by 2 bases, with 8 bases between the two germline ends. Germline values: CDR1 SEHNR, CDR2 FQNEAQ (reference sequence).

The rearrangement links TRBV13 to TRBJ1-1, with no clear D. Germline V gives CDR1 PRHDT, CDR2 FYEKMQ (reference sequence). The CDR3 totals 15 residues. V dropped 1 base and J dropped 2 bases, with 11 bases sitting between them. CDR3 residues: CASSLELFSNTEAFF. CDR3 coding DNA: TGTGCCAGCAGCTTAGAACTCTTTAGTAACACTGAAGCTTTCTTT. Complete variable domain (other parts from reference TRBV13 and TRBJ1-1): AAGVIQSPRHLIKEKRETATLKCYPIPRHDTVYWYQQGPGQDPQFLISFYEKMQSDKGSIPDRFSAQQFSDYHSELNMSSLELGDSALYFCASSLELFSNTEAFFGQGTRLTVV.

This clone was seen only once. The chain uses TRBV5-1 and TRBJ2-6; D could derive from TRBD1 or TRBD2 (5 bases each). Germline loops: CDR1 SGHRS, CDR2 YFSETQ. The CDR3 totals 15 residues. The V end lost 3 bases, the J end lost 5 bases, and 12 bases lay between the germline ends. In nucleotides, the CDR3 is TGCGCCAGCAGCTCCGAGGGGCTTCGGGCCAACGTCCTGACTTTC. Translation gives CASSSEGLRANVLTF.